This record covers a single T cell receptor beta chain. What it recognizes is unknown. A read error may account for a junction end that differs from germline. A constant-region primer primed TCR beta cDNA synthesis from 500 ng of total RNA. Library construction for TCR beta comprised three nested multiplex PCR rounds performed with slightly modified ARM-PCR. Amplification in the first two PCR rounds was performed using TRBV1-TRBV30 forward primers and a C-beta reverse primer for 10 cycles each. TCRdb called the multiplex PCR reads again in MiXCR, with one record for every CDR3 protein. The repertoire holds a few hundred thousand distinct CDR3 sequences, with around 50% as singletons. Blood RNA originated from unsorted whole blood, with germline DNA additionally extracted. The patients lived with chronic HBV infection and had not yet received any treatment. In advance of surgery, 3 to 4.5 milliliters of peripheral blood were collected.

The CDR3 length is 12 residues. Germline values: CDR1 MDHEN, CDR2 SYDVKM. This record belongs to a study of tumor-infiltrating lymphocytes in primary liver carcinoma. On the study more broadly: The yield of productive TCRbeta reads per sample was roughly 3.5 to 7.5 million and was similar across tissue types.

Overall study results and limits: Top-250-clone fractions were significantly higher in tumors than in blood (p = 0.039).

The sequenced sample was peripheral blood. The clonotype originates from a woman between 25 and 40 years old with primary liver carcinoma and hepatitis B virus infection. The chain employs TRBV28 and TRBJ2-5; D ambiguous. The CDR3 region has the DNA TGTACCAGCCCTACTTCTCAAGAGACCCAGTACTTC. It encodes CTSPTSQETQYF.